The present T cell receptor beta chain was sequenced within a study of T cell changes during pregnancy in multiple sclerosis. Germline values: CDR1 ENHRY, CDR2 SYGVKD. V lost 6 bases and J 3 bases, leaving 9 bases between the germline ends. This CDR3 spans 13 amino acids. Using immunoSEQ multiplex PCR, the repertoire was profiled, and TCRdb retains in-frame clones only, with some absent. The sample has about 38,000 clones, about 94% seen once; the top ten hold 0.39%. The clonotype comes from a female donor with multiple sclerosis, enrolled in a pregnancy study. The input for sequencing was CD4+ T cells from peripheral blood mononuclear cells, taken in the second trimester of pregnancy. The chain is built from TRBV10-3 and TRBJ1-5; D unclear. The CDR3 DNA reads as TGTGCCATCAGCACCGGGGACAATCAGCCCCAGCATTTT. Protein product: CAISTGDNQPQHF.